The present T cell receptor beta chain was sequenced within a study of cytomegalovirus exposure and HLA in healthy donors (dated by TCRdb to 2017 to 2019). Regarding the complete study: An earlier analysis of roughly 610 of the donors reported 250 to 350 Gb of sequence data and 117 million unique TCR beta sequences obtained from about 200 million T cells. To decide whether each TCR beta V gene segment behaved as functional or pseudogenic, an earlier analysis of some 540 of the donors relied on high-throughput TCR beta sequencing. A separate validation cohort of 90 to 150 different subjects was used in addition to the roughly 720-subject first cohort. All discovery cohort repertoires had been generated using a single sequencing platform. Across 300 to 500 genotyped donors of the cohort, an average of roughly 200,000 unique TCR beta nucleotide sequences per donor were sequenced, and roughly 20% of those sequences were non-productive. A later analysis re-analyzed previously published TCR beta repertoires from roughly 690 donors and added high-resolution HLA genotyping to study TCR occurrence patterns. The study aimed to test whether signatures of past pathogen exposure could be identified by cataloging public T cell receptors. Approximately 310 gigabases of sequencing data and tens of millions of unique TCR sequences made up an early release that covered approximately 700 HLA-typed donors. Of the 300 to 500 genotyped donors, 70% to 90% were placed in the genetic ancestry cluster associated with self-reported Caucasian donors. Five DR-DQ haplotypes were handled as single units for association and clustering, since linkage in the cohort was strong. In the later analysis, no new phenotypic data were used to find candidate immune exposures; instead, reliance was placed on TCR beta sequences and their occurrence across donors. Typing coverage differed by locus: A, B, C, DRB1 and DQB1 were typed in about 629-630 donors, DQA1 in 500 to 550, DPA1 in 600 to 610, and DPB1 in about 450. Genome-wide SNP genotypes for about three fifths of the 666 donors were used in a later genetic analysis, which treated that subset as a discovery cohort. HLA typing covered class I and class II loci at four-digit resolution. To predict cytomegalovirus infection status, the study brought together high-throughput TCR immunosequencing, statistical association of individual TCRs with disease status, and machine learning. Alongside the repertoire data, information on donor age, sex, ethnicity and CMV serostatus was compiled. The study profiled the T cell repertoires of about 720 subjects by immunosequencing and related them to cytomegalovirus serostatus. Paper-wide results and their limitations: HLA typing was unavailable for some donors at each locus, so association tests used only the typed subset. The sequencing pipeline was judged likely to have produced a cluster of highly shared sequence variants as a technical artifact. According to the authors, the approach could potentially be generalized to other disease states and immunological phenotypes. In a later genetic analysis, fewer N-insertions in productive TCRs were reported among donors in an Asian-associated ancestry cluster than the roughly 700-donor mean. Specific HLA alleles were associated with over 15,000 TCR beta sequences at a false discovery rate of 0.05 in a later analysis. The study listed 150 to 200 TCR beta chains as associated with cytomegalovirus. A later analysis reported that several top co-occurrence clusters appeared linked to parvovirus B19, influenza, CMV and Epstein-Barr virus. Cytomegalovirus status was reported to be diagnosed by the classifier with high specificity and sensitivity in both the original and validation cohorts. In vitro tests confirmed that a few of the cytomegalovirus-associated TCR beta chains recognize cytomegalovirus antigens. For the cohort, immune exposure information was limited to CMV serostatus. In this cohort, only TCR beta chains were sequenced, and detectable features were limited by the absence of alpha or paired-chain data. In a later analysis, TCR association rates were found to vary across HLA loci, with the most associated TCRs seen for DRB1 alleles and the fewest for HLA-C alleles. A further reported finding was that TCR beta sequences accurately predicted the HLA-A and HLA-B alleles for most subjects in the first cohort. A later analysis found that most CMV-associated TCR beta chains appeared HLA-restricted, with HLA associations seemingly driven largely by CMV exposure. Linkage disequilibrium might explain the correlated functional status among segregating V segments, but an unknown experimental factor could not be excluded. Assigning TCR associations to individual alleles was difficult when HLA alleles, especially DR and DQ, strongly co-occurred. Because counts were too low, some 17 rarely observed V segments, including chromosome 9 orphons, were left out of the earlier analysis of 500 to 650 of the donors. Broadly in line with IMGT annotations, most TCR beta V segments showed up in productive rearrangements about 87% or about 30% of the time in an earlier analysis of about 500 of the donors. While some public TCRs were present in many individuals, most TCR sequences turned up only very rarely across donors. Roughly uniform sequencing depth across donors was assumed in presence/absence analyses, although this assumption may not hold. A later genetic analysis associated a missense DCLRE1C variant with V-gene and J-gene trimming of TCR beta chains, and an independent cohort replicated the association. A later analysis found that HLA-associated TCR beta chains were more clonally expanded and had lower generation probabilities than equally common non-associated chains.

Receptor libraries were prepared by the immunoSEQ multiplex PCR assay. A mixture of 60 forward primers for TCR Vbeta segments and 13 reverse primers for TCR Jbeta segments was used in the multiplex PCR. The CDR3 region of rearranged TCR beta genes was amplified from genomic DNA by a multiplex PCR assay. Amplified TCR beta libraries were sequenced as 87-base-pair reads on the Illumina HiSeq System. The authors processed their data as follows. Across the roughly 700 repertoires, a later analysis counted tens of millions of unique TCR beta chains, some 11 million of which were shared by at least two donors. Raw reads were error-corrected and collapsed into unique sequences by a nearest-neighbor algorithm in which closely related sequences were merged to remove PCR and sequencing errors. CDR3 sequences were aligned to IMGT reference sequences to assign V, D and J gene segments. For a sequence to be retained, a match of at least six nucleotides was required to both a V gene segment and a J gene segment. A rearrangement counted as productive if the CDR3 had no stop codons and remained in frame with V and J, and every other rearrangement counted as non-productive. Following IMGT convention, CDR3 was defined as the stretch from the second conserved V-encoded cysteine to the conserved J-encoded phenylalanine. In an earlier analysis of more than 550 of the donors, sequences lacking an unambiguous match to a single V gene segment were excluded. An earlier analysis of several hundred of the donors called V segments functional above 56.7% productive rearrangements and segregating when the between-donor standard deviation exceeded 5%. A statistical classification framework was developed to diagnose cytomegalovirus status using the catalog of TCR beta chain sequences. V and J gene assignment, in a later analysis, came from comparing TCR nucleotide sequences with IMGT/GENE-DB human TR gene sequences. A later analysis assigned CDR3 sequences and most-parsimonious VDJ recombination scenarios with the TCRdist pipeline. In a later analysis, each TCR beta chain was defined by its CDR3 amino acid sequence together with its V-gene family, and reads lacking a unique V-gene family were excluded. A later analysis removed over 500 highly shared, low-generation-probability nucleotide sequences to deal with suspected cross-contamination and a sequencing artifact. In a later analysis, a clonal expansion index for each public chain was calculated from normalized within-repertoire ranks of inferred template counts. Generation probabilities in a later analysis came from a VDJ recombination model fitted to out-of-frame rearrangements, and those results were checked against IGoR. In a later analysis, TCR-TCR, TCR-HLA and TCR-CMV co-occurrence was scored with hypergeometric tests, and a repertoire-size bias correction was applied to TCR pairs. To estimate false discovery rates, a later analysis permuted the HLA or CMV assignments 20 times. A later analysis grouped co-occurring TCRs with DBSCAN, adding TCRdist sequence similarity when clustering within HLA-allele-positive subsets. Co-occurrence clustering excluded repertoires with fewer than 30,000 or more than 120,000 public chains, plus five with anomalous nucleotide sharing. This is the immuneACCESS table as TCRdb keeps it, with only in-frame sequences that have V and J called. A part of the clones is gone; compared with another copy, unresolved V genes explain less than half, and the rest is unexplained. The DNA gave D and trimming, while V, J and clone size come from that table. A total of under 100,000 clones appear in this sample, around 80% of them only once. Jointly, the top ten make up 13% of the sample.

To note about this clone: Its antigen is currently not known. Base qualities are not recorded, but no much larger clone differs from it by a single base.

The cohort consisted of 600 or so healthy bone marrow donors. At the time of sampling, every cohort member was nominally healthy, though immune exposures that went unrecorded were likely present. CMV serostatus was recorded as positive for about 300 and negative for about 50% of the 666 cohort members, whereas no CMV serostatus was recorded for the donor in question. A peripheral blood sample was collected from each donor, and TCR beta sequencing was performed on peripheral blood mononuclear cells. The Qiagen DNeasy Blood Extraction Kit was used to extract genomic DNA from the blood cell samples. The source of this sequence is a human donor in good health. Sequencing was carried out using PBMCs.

The encoded CDR3 is CASSYSSTGYIYGYTF. The sequence in DNA is TGTGCCAGCAGTTACTCCTCCACAGGGTATATTTATGGCTACACCTTC. This chain joins TRBV6-5 to TRBJ1-2; the D gene is possibly TRBD1, with 6 bases matching. Taken from the germline V gene, the CDR1 and CDR2 loops are MNHEY and SVGAGI. V is clipped by 0 bases and J by 5 bases, and the sequence between their germline boundaries is 16 bases long. The CDR3 runs 16 residues from the cysteine to the phenylalanine. Kept here is only the CDR3 DNA, which spans 48 bases and is read in frame from base 1.